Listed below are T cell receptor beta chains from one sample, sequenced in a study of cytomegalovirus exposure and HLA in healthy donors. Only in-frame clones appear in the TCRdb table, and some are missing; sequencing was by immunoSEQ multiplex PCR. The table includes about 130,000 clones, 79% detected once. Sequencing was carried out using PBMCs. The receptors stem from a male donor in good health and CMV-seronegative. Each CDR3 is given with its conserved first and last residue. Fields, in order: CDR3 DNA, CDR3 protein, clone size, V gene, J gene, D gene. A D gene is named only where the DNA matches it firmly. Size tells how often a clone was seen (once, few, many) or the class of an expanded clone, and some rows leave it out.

TGTGCCAGCAGTTTAACGGGGTCCTACGAGCAGTACTTC	CASSLTGSYEQYF	.	TRBV27	TRBJ2-7	.
TGTGCCACTCGGGACAGGGGGCATTCACCCCTCCACTTT	CATRDRGHSPLHF	.	TRBV19	TRBJ1-6	TRBD1
TGTGCCAGCATCCCTATAGAGGGTGCCAAAAACATTCAGTACTTC	CASIPIEGAKNIQYF	.	TRBV7-9	TRBJ2-4	.
TGCGCCAGCAGCCAAGCGGCGGAATATAATTCACCCCTCCACTTT	CASSQAAEYNSPLHF	.	TRBV4-3	TRBJ1-6	.
TGTGCCTGGAGTGTAGGACAGCTCTACGAGCAGTACTTC	CAWSVGQLYEQYF	.	TRBV30	TRBJ2-7	.
TGTGCCAGCAGCCCGGGACAGGGGGCAAAGCAGTACTTC	CASSPGQGAKQYF	.	TRBV13	TRBJ2-7	TRBD1
TGTGCCAGCAGCTTAAGAGGGGGCGTGACGGGATCACCCCTCCACTTT	CASSLRGGVTGSPLHF	.	TRBV7-2	TRBJ1-6	TRBD1
TGTGCCAGCAGCTTAAACAGGGGGCGGGACTATGGCTACACCTTC	CASSLNRGRDYGYTF	once	TRBV7-9	TRBJ1-2	TRBD1
TGTGCCAGCAGCCGGGAGCAGCCAACAAGCTCCTACAATGAGCAGTTCTTC	CASSREQPTSSYNEQFF	few	TRBV5-4	TRBJ2-1	.
TGTGCCAGTACTAATAGCGGGGGGGAACCCACAGATACGCAGTATTTT	CASTNSGGEPTDTQYF	once	TRBV19	TRBJ2-3	TRBD2
TGTGCCAGCAGTGAAACAGGGGGCAGCGATGGCTACACCTTC	CASSETGGSDGYTF	.	TRBV2	TRBJ1-2	TRBD1
TGTGCCAGCAGCTCTGGACTAGCGGGGGGGCCAGCCCCATCCTACAATGAGCAGTTCTTC	CASSSGLAGGPAPSYNEQFF	.	TRBV13	TRBJ2-1	TRBD2
TGTGCCAGCAGCCCCGGGACTAGTTATGGCACAGATACGCAGTATTTT	CASSPGTSYGTDTQYF	.	TRBV9	TRBJ2-3	TRBD2
TGTGCCAGCAGTTTCAGGAGCGGGGGGATACAAGAGACCCAGTACTTC	CASSFRSGGIQETQYF	.	TRBV27	TRBJ2-5	TRBD2
TGTGCCAGCAGCCCAGCGGGGCAGCAAGAGACCCAGTACTTC	CASSPAGQQETQYF	.	TRBV7-2	TRBJ2-5	TRBD2
TGCGCCAGCGGCCGGACGACAGGTACAAATTCACCCCTCCACTTT	CASGRTTGTNSPLHF	.	TRBV5-1	TRBJ1-6	.
TGTGCCAGCCAGACTAGCGGGGTAACAATAAATTCCTACAATGAGCAGTTCTTC	CASQTSGVTINSYNEQFF	once	TRBV27	TRBJ2-1	TRBD2
TGTGCCAGCAGTTACTCAGGACTCTGGCAGCCCCAGCATTTT	CASSYSGLWQPQHF	.	TRBV6-6	TRBJ1-5	.
TGCGCCAGCAGGCTGGGCGGGAGCTCCTACAATGAGCAGTTCTTC	CASRLGGSSYNEQFF	.	TRBV5-1	TRBJ2-1	TRBD2
TGTGCCAGCAGTGCGAGGGACTTTAGCACAGATACGCAGTATTTT	CASSARDFSTDTQYF	.	TRBV6-1	TRBJ2-3	.
TGCGCCAGCAGGGGGACAGGGCACTACGAGCAGTACTTC	CASRGTGHYEQYF	.	TRBV23-1	TRBJ2-7	TRBD1
TGTGCCAGCATCGCCCCGGGGGGGGCCTACAATGAGCAGTTCTTC	CASIAPGGAYNEQFF	.	TRBV7-9	TRBJ2-1	TRBD2
TGCGCCAGCAGCCTCACACTCAGGGGAATGGGCAATCAGCCCCAGCATTTT	CASSLTLRGMGNQPQHF	.	TRBV4-3	TRBJ1-5	.
TGTGCCAGCAGCCCCCAGGACACCGGGGAGCTGTTTTTT	CASSPQDTGELFF	.	TRBV7-2	TRBJ2-2	.
TGTGCCAGCGAGGGACAGGGGGATAATTCACCCCTCCACTTT	CASEGQGDNSPLHF	.	TRBV7-9	TRBJ1-6	TRBD1
TGTGCCAGCAGTTACAGCCATTCGGGGTACGAGCAGTACTTC	CASSYSHSGYEQYF	once	TRBV6-5	TRBJ2-7	.
TGTGCCAGTAGTAGAACCGGGACAGGGACTGAAAAACTGTTTTTT	CASSRTGTGTEKLFF	.	TRBV19	TRBJ1-4	TRBD1
TGCAGCGTTGAGAGGAGGGACAGGGGGAACGAGCAGTACTTC	CSVERRDRGNEQYF	.	TRBV29-1	TRBJ2-7	TRBD1
TGTGCCAGCAGCTTGGTTCAGTACGGGGCCAACGTCCTGACTTTC	CASSLVQYGANVLTF	.	TRBV5-8	TRBJ2-6	.
TGCGCCAGCAGCCGACTGAGGGAAGCAAGATCACCCCTCCACTTT	CASSRLREARSPLHF	.	TRBV4-3	TRBJ1-6	.
TGTGCCAGCAGCAAAGGTGGGGAGGGGGGTGCAACTAATGAAAAACTGTTTTTT	CASSKGGEGGATNEKLFF	.	TRBV21-1	TRBJ1-4	.
TGTGCCAGCTCAACCCGGGGGTCCGGGGAGCTGTTTTTT	CASSTRGSGELFF	.	TRBV18	TRBJ2-2	.
TGCGCCAGCAGCCAAGGGCGGACAGGGGGCCGGCATGAGCAGTTCTTC	CASSQGRTGGRHEQFF	.	TRBV4-3	TRBJ2-1	TRBD1
TGTGCCAGCACTAACCGGGACAGGAATCAGCCCCAGCATTTT	CASTNRDRNQPQHF	.	TRBV6-1	TRBJ1-5	TRBD1
TGTGCCAGCAGCACGGGACAGGGCGGACAGCCCCAGCATTTT	CASSTGQGGQPQHF	.	TRBV9	TRBJ1-5	TRBD1
TGTGCCAGCTCACCGGAGGTTGACTATGGCTACACCTTC	CASSPEVDYGYTF	.	TRBV18	TRBJ1-2	.
TGTGCCAGCAGCTTTGCGGGGGGGCCGGATTTT	CASSFAGGPDF	.	TRBV7-9	TRBJ2-3	TRBD2
TGTGCCAGCAGGAGAATCCAGGGGGCGAGACAGCCCCAGCATTTT	CASRRIQGARQPQHF	once	TRBV2	TRBJ1-5	TRBD1
TGTGCCAGAAGCCCCTCTGGGGACAATCTCAATCAGCCCCAGCATTTT	CARSPSGDNLNQPQHF	few	TRBV5-3	TRBJ1-5	.
TGTGCCAGCAGCTTAGGGGGGGGAGGCCAGCCCCAGCATTTT	CASSLGGGGQPQHF	.	TRBV7-9	TRBJ1-5	.
TGTGCCAGCAGCTTCAGGACAGACGGCTACACCTTC	CASSFRTDGYTF	.	TRBV7-9	TRBJ1-2	.